This is a list of T cell receptor beta chains from one sample in a study of T cell repertoires in cytomegalovirus infection. TCRdb used MiXCR to reprocess the reads, holding one entry per CDR3 protein. This sample has tens of thousands of distinct CDR3 sequences; roughly a quarter occur once, and the top ten carry about 50%. No cognate antigen is known for these TCRs. Source: CD8+ T cells from cultured PBMCs, taken from culture after CMV antigen stimulation. Receptors originate from a human donor in good health (CMV status not recorded). Some clones in this sample may be carry-over from other donors' samples. The CDR3 runs from the conserved cysteine through the conserved F or W.

TRBV29-1	TRBJ2-1	CSVQLSYNEQFF
TRBV2	TRBJ2-5	CASSIGAETQYF
TRBV27	TRBJ1-1	CASSLTHQGTEAFF
TRBV19	TRBJ2-2	CASSIDQFDGTGELFF
TRBV4-3	TRBJ2-3	CASSWEASGGAGQYF
TRBV3-1	TRBJ1-4	CASSPIGAGGPDEKLFF
TRBV6-1	TRBJ2-3	CASSGARGQGPTGGTSTDTQYF
TRBV27	TRBJ1-6	CASKDARGGANNSPLHF
TRBV13	TRBJ2-3	CASSPAGGGASDTQYF
TRBV5-5	TRBJ1-5	CASSLYKEAGVAQHF
TRBV7-2	TRBJ2-1	CASSHRGDNEQFF
TRBV7-6	TRBJ2-5	CASSSATGLAVF
TRBV7-9	TRBJ1-1	CASSLDEEGSNTEAFF
TRBV7-9	TRBJ2-1	CASRQHRDEQFF
TRBV6-6	TRBJ2-7	CASSYRTSGPRSYEQYF
TRBV11-2	TRBJ1-2	CANSDTGADYGYTF
TRBV19	TRBJ1-5	CASTLTGSNQPQHF